This TCR beta chain was identified during a study of blood T cell repertoires in COVID-19. Background on the study: Donors in the United States, Italy and Spain gave samples during acute or convalescent COVID-19. From T cells, B-cell-depleted T cells, or PBMCs came the material, which was cDNA or gDNA.

Authors' methods: Amplified reference gene primers provided the basis for estimating nucleated cell counts. Method: immunoSEQ multiplex PCR; TCRdb's copy keeps in-frame clones and lacks some. Clonal size and the V and J genes are those of that table, whereas D and trimming came from the DNA. The sample holds 68,000 or so clones, around nine tenths seen once. V was shortened by 3 bases and J by 6 bases, with 15 bases between the two germline ends. The germline V gene has CDR1 MDHEN and CDR2 SYDVKM. The CDR3 extends over 15 amino acids. This chain uses TRBV28 with TRBJ2-1; TRBD1 is a possible D gene (6 bases). The clonotype originates from a man aged 45 to 65 with active COVID-19. Specimen: peripheral blood. The CDR3 sequence is CASSFKGTFPNEQFF. The CDR3 region has the DNA TGTGCCAGCAGTTTCAAGGGGACATTCCCCAATGAGCAGTTCTTC. The variable domain in full, completed from reference TRBV28 and TRBJ2-1, reads DVKVTQSSRYLVKRTGEKVFLECVQDMDHENMFWYRQDPGLGLRLIYFSYDVKMKEKGDIPEGYSVSREKKERFSLILESASTNQTSMYLCASSFKGTFPNEQFFGPGTRLTVL.